The 8 T cell receptor beta chains below were found in one sample sequenced in a study of blood T cell repertoires in COVID-19. Here immunoSEQ multiplex PCR was the method, and the copy in TCRdb shows in-frame clones only, minus some. The repertoire includes over 15,000 clones, less than 80% of them detected once, and under 35% sits in the top ten. The specimen sequenced was peripheral blood. The source is a man in his 70s with active or convalescent COVID-19.

This clone was recorded a few times. CDR3 sequence: CACREGRNQPQHF. In DNA form, the CDR3 reads TGTGCTTGCCGGGAGGGGCGCAATCAGCCCCAGCATTTT. This chain connects TRBV6-5 to TRBJ1-5; tentative D call: TRBD1 (5 bases). CDR3 length: 13 amino acids. The V gene's germline CDR1 is MNHEY and CDR2 SVGAGI.

The rearrangement uses TRBV11-2 and TRBJ1-2; D possibly corresponds to TRBD1 (6 bases). V lost 3 bases and J lost 8, with 10 bases in between. The germline V gene encodes CDR1 SGHAT and CDR2 FQNNGV. CDR3 size: 12 residues. The CDR3 reads CASSFHRDGYTF. The CDR3 coding sequence is TGTGCCAGCAGCTTCCACAGGGACGGCTACACCTTC. Full variable domain (missing parts from reference TRBV11-2 and TRBJ1-2): EAGVAQSPRYKIIEKRQSVAFWCNPISGHATLYWYQQILGQGPKLLIQFQNNGVVDDSQLPKDRFSAERLKGVDSTLKIQPAKLEDSAVYLCASSFHRDGYTFGSGTRLTVV.

V and J are TRBV6-6 and TRBJ2-3, with 10 bases identical to TRBD2. Germline V gene lookup returns CDR1 MNHNY and CDR2 SVGAGI (reference sequence). The CDR3 sequence is 16 residues long. V shed 2 bases, J shed 1 base, and the junction held 3 bases outside the gene matches. The CDR3 sequence: CASSYTGTSGTDTQYF. For the CDR3, the DNA is TGTGCCAGCAGTTACACCGGGACTAGCGGCACAGATACGCAGTATTTT.

This clone has just a few counts. The gene calls are TRBV4-1 and TRBJ1-3, with 9 positions matching TRBD1. This CDR3 has 17 amino acids. Germline assignment: CDR1 MGHRA and CDR2 YSYEKL. The V and J ends lost 1 base and 11 bases, in that order; junction bases with no gene match: 15. The DNA of the CDR3 is TGCGCCAGCAGCCAAGTTGCCCCCCGGGACAGGGCGATCGCCATATATTTT. Its protein product is CASSQVAPRDRAIAIYF.

In its sample, this clone was seen a few times. The J gene is TRBJ1-4, the V gene TRBV6-5, with TRBD1 matching 9 bases. Trimming at V came to 6 bases and at J to 6 bases, leaving 5 bases not matched to a gene. The length of the CDR3 is 14 residues. Germline V gene data show CDR1 as MNHEY and CDR2 as SVGAGI. CDR3 sequence: CASRGQGWDEKLFF. DNA of the CDR3: TGTGCCAGCAGGGGACAGGGCTGGGATGAAAAACTGTTTTTT.

V gene TRBV6-1 combines with J gene TRBJ1-2; D perhaps matches TRBD1 (5 bases). The CDR3 has 13 residues. V was trimmed by 2 bases and J by 8 bases, leaving 12 bases between them. Looked up from germline, CDR1 is MNHNS and CDR2 is SASEGT. The DNA for the CDR3 is TGTGCCAGCAGTGAATCCAGGGAACGGGGCTACACCTTC. This encodes CASSESRERGYTF.

The chain combines TRBV6-1 with TRBJ1-1, with D hard to call. Germline V gene data show CDR1 as MNHNS and CDR2 as SASEGT. The V and J ends lost 3 bases and 1 base respectively, with 15 bases between them. The CDR3 is 16 amino acids. CDR3 coding DNA: TGTGCCAGCAGTGATTTTATCGGTAGTGGGAACACTGAAGCTTTCTTT. This gives the protein CASSDFIGSGNTEAFF.

The chain links TRBV18 to TRBJ1-1, with TRBD1 as a possible D gene (6 bases). This CDR3 has 19 residues. Deletions cut 3 bases from V and 1 base from J, with 24 bases between. Germline CDR1 is KGHSH and CDR2 is LQKENI. CDR3 in DNA: TGTGCCAGCTCACCGGCTGGGACATCCGTGGGAAGGAGGAACACTGAAGCTTTCTTT. It codes for CASSPAGTSVGRRNTEAFF.